This TCR beta chain was sequenced in a study of blood T cell repertoires in COVID-19. The participants were between about 18 and 90 years old and came from roughly 24 US areas. In the original analysis: Amplified reference gene primers provided the basis for estimating nucleated cell counts. This table comes from immunoSEQ multiplex PCR, and its TCRdb copy is limited to in-frame clones, with some not included. From that table come the V and J calls and clone size; the DNA was used to work out D and trimming. In the table there are roughly 280,000 clones, more than 80% of which are singletons. V dropped 3 bases and J dropped 1 base, with 5 bases sitting between them. This CDR3 region has 13 residues. Germline V gene data show CDR1 as LGHDT and CDR2 as YNNKEL (reference sequence).

This receptor was taken from a woman aged 18-29 years who had recovered from COVID-19. Sequencing used PBMCs or T cells enriched from blood (not recorded which). The rearrangement uses TRBV3-1 (or the pseudogene TRBV3-2) and TRBJ2-3; D may be TRBD2 (5 bases). The CDR3 sequence is CASSQRGTDTQYF. The DNA of the CDR3 is TGTGCCAGCAGCCAGAGGGGCACAGATACGCAGTATTTT.